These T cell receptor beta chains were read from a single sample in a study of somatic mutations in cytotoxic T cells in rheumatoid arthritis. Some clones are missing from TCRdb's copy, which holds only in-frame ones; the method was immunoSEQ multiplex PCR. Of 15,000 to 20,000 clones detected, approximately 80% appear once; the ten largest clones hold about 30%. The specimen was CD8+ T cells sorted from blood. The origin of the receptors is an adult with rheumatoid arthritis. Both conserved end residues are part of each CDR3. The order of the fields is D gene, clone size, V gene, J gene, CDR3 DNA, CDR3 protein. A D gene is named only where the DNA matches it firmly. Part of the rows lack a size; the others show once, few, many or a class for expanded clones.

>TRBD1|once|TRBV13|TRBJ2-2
TGTGCCAGCAGCGAGAGACAGGGGTCCGGGGAGCTGTTTTTT
CASSERQGSGELFF
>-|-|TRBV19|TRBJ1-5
TGTGCCAGTAGCGGAGGGGGGAGCAATCAGCCCCAGCATTTT
CASSGGGSNQPQHF
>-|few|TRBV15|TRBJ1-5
TGTGCCACCAGCGAGGGAAGCAATCAGCCCCAGCATTTT
CATSEGSNQPQHF
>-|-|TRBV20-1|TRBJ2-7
TGCAGTGCTAGACAGGGCGGCGAGCAGTACTTC
CSARQGGEQYF
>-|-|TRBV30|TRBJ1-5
TGTGCCTGGACCCTTGGATCAAATCAGCCCCAGCATTTT
CAWTLGSNQPQHF
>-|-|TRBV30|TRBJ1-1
TGTGCCTGGATTCAGGGGAAGAACACTGAAGCTTTCTTT
CAWIQGKNTEAFF
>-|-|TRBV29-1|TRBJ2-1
TGCAGCGTTGATGGACTCTCCTACAATGAGCAGTTCTTC
CSVDGLSYNEQFF
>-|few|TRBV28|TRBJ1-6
TGTGCCAGCAGTTTCGGAGGACCCCTCCACTTT
CASSFGGPLHF
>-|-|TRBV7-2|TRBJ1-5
TGTGCCAGCAGCCTGGGGAGAAATCAGCCCCAGCATTTT
CASSLGRNQPQHF
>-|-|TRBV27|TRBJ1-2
TGTGCCAGCAGCCACCCCGGGGGGGCAGGGGACCCTCGGGGCTACACCTTC
CASSHPGGAGDPRGYTF
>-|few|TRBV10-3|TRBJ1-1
TGTGCCATCAGTGAGGGGAACACTGAAGCTTTCTTT
CAISEGNTEAFF
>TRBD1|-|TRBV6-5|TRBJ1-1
TGTGCCAGCAGAACAGGGGGCACTGAAGCTTTCTTT
CASRTGGTEAFF
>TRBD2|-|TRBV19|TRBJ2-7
TGTGCCAGTAGTATGGCGCTAGCGGATACCTACGAGCAGTACTTC
CASSMALADTYEQYF
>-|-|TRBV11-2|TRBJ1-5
TGTGCCAGCAGCCTGGGACCCACTCTCGAGTCCCAGCATTTT
CASSLGPTLESQHF
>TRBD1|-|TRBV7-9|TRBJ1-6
TGTGCCAGCAGCTTACCCGGGACAGGGTTGAATTCACCCCTCCACTTT
CASSLPGTGLNSPLHF
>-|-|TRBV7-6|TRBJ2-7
TGTGCCAGCAGCTTAGCCAGGGCGACCACCTACGAGCAGTACTTC
CASSLARATTYEQYF
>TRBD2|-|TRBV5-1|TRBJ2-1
TGCGCCAGCAGCCCATCTAGCGGTAATGAGCAGTTCTTC
CASSPSSGNEQFF
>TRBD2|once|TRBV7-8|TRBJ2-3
TGTGCCAGCAGCACTTGGACTAGCGGGGAAGCAGATACGCAGTATTTT
CASSTWTSGEADTQYF
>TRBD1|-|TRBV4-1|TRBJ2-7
TGCGCCAGCAGCCAATTTAGGGACAGTTCCTACGAGCAGTACTTC
CASSQFRDSSYEQYF
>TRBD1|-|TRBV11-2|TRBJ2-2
TGTGCCAGCAGCTTAGGACAGGGGGCGAACACCGGGGAGCTGTTTTTT
CASSLGQGANTGELFF
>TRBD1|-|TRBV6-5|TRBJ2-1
TGTGCCAGCAGTTACTCGGGGACAGGGGTGAGTGAGCAGTTCTTC
CASSYSGTGVSEQFF
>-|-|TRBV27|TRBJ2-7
TGTGCCAGCAGTGGAGATAGCTCCTACGAGCAGTACTTC
CASSGDSSYEQYF
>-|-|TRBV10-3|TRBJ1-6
TGTGCCACCAGTGAGAGGAATTCACCCCTCCACTTT
CATSERNSPLHF
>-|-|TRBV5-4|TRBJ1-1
TGTGCCAGCAGCTTGGGTCTAGGGGTCATGAACACTGAAGCTTTCTTT
CASSLGLGVMNTEAFF
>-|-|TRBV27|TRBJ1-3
TGTGCCAGCAGTTTAGGGGGGACCGGAAACACCATATATTTT
CASSLGGTGNTIYF
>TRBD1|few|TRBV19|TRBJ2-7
TGTGCCAGTCGGGTCGCGGACAGGGGTTTCTACGAGCAGTACTTC
CASRVADRGFYEQYF
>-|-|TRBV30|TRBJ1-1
TGTGCCTGGACAGTAAACACTGAAGCTTTCTTT
CAWTVNTEAFF
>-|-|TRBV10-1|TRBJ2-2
TGCGCCAGCAGTGAGAGGTTCACCGGGGAGCTGTTTTTT
CASSERFTGELFF
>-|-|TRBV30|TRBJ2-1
TGTGCCTGGAGTGGGGCACTCAACCTCTACAATGAGCAGTTCTTC
CAWSGALNLYNEQFF
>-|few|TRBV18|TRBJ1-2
TGTGCCAGCTCACCACGTTACAGGGTGAATTATGGCTACACCTTC
CASSPRYRVNYGYTF
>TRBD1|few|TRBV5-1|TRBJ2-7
TGCGCCAGCAGACTGCCGGGACAGACCTACGAGCAGTACTTC
CASRLPGQTYEQYF
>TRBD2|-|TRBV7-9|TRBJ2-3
TGTGCCAGCACCCCGTTGATCCTAGCGGGAGATTCAGATACGCAGTATTTT
CASTPLILAGDSDTQYF
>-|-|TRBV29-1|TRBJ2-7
TGCAGCGTAACCCGGGACATAACTGACGAGCAGTACTTC
CSVTRDITDEQYF
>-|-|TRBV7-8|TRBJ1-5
TGTGCCAGCAGCTTAGTGGGAGGGGGCAATCAGCCCCAGCATTTT
CASSLVGGGNQPQHF
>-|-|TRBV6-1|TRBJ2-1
TGTGCCAGCAGTGAAAATAGGCAGCCCCACAATGAGCAGTTCTTC
CASSENRQPHNEQFF
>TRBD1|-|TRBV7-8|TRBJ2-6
TGTGCCAGCAGCCCCATATGGACAGGAGCCAACGTCCTGACTTTC
CASSPIWTGANVLTF
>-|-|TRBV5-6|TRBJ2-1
TGTGCCAGCAGCTTCGGACAGTTATACAATGAGCAGTTCTTC
CASSFGQLYNEQFF
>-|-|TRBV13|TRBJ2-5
TGTGCCAGCAGCTTAAGGGGAGATCAAGAGACCCAGTACTTC
CASSLRGDQETQYF
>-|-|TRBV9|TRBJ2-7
TGTGCCAGCAGCCCCTCCGGGACGGAGGAACCGGACGAGCAGTACTTC
CASSPSGTEEPDEQYF
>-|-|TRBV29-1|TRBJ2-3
TGCAGCGTTAGGCCTCCTTACACAGATACGCAGTATTTT
CSVRPPYTDTQYF
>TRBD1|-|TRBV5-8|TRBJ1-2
TGTGCCAGCAGCTTGGGGGGACAGAGCTATGGCTACACCTTC
CASSLGGQSYGYTF
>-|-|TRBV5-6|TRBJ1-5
TGTGCCAGCAGCTTTGGAGGGGCTTATAGCAATCAGCCCCAGCATTTT
CASSFGGAYSNQPQHF
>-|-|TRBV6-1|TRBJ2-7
TGTGCCAGCAGTGAAGCGATCGTAGGGTGGGAGCAGTACTTC
CASSEAIVGWEQYF
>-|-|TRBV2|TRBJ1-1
TGTGCCGGACCCCGGGACCCAGATGGGCAAGCTTTCTTT
CAGPRDPDGQAFF
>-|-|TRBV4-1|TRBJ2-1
TGCGCCAGCAGCCAAGATTACGGGTACAATGAGCAGTTCTTC
CASSQDYGYNEQFF
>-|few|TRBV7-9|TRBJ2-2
TGTGCCAGCAGCAATATATCCCAACGCACCGGGGAGCTGTTTTTT
CASSNISQRTGELFF
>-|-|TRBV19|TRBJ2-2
TGTGCCAGTAGTATGTCCGGGGAGCTGTTTTTT
CASSMSGELFF
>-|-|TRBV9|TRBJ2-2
TGTGCCAGCAGCGTAGGGAACACCGGGGAGCTGTTTTTT
CASSVGNTGELFF
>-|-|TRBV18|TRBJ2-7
TGTGCCAGCTCACCAGGAGGGAACGAGCAGTACTTC
CASSPGGNEQYF
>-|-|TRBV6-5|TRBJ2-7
TGTGCCAGCAGTCCCCAGGCCAGCTCCTACGAGCAGTACTTC
CASSPQASSYEQYF
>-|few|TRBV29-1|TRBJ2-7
TGCAGCGTTCCCAGGGGCCACGAGCAGTACTTC
CSVPRGHEQYF
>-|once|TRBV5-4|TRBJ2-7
TGTGCTAGCAGCCGGGGGCTCAACGAGCAGTACTTC
CASSRGLNEQYF
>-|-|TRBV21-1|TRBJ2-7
TGTGCCAGCAGCAATTTATTCCGGGGGCTCCCTGTTCCTTGCTCCTACGAGCAGTACTTC
CASSNLFRGLPVPCSYEQYF